One and the same sample provided the 22 T cell receptor beta chains below, sequenced in a study of shared T cell receptors in the human thymus. Only in-frame clones appear in the TCRdb table, and some are missing; sequencing was by immunoSEQ multiplex PCR. This table has 600,000 or so clones, more than 70% appearing once. The same sample was also used in a study of human thymus T cells.

Sequenced: thymocytes. The receptors were gathered from a boy in the first two years of life with a congenital heart defect.

V usage is TRBV19 and J usage is TRBJ2-2, with TRBD2 matching over 8 bases. The CDR3 is made up of 14 amino acids. The J segment lost 6 bases and the V segment lost 7 bases, leaving 7 bases of the junction unmatched. CDR1 is LNHDA, CDR2 SQIVND, per germline (reference sequence). CDR3 amino acids: CASTAIAGPGELFF. The CDR3 nucleotides read TGTGCCAGTACAGCAATAGCGGGACCCGGGGAGCTGTTTTTT.

The genes are TRBV6-1 and TRBJ1-1; D not resolved. Looked up from germline, CDR1 is MNHNS and CDR2 is SASEGT. This CDR3 is 10 amino acids long. The V gene lost 7 bases and the J gene lost 5 bases, with 5 bases spanning the gap. The CDR3, as DNA: TGTGCCAGCACGGAGACTGAAGCTTTCTTT. It codes for CASTETEAFF.

The sample holds a few counts of this clone. The chain recombines TRBV28 with TRBJ1-2; no reliable D call. The germline gives CDR1 MDHEN, CDR2 SYDVKM. The V end lost 5 bases, the J end lost 3 bases, and 10 bases lay between the germline ends. CDR3 length: 13 residues. The CDR3 nucleotides read TGTGCCAGCAGTACCCAGGAGGACTATGGCTACACCTTC. Its protein is CASSTQEDYGYTF.

The CDR3 DNA is TGCGCCAGCAGCCTAGCGGGAGAATGGGCAGATACGCAGTATTTT. Amino acids: CASSLAGEWADTQYF. The chain combines TRBV4-1 with TRBJ2-3, with 9 bases aligning to TRBD2. The CDR3 has 15 residues. Germline V gene data show CDR1 as MGHRA and CDR2 as YSYEKL. Unmatched junction bases numbered 6, after V lost 4 bases and J lost 4 bases.

The V gene is TRBV27, the J gene TRBJ1-6; D not certain. V lost 5 bases and J 8 bases, leaving 16 bases between the germline ends. Germline V gene sequence: CDR1 MNHEY, CDR2 SMNVEV (reference sequence). This CDR3 is 15 amino acids long. The CDR3 here is CASSPTGVKDSPLHF. The CDR3 DNA sequence: TGTGCCAGCAGTCCGACCGGGGTTAAAGATTCACCCCTCCACTTT.

The chain joins TRBV4-1 to TRBJ2-1; 14 bases fit TRBD2. This CDR3 is 17 amino acids long. From germline, CDR1 is MGHRA and CDR2 YSYEKL. After removal of 3 bases from V and 9 bases from J, the junction contained 10 bases not matched to a gene. CDR3 in amino acids: CASSHRLAGGQECEQFF. The CDR3 DNA sequence: TGCGCCAGCAGCCACCGACTAGCGGGGGGGCAGGAATGTGAGCAGTTCTTC.

The V gene is TRBV7-2, the J gene TRBJ1-2; tentative D call: TRBD1 (5 bases). V dropped 3 bases and J dropped 7 bases, with 18 bases sitting between them. Germline CDR1 and CDR2: SGHTA and FQGNSA. CDR3 length equals 15 residues. The CDR3 is CASSFRVRGTTGYTF. Written as DNA, the CDR3 is TGTGCCAGCAGCTTCCGCGTAAGGGGAACAACTGGCTACACCTTC.

The genes are TRBV27 and TRBJ1-1; no firm D call. Germline values: CDR1 MNHEY, CDR2 SMNVEV (reference sequence). V lost 2 bases and J lost 5, with 9 bases in between. CDR3 length: 13 amino acids. CDR3 DNA sequence: TGTGCCAGCAGTTTACGGGTCAAAACTGAAGCTTTCTTT. Protein sequence: CASSLRVKTEAFF.

This chain uses TRBV29-1 with TRBJ2-1; 11 bases align to TRBD2. Germline V lookup: CDR1 SQVTM, CDR2 ANQGSEA. Trimming at V came to 8 bases and at J to 0 bases, leaving 12 bases not matched to a gene. The CDR3 covers 17 residues. The CDR3 DNA reads as TGCAGCACCCCCCCTAGCGGGGGGCCGAGCTCCTACAATGAGCAGTTCTTC. Its translation: CSTPPSGGPSSYNEQFF.

The chain is built from TRBV18 and TRBJ2-5; weak D call: TRBD2 (5 bases). This CDR3 contains 14 residues. The V gene's germline CDR1 is KGHSH and CDR2 LQKENI. Trimming left V 6 bases short and J 1 base short, with 12 bases between. CDR3 coding DNA: TGTGCCAGCTCTCCAAGACTACCCCAAGAGACCCAGTACTTC. Amino acid sequence: CASSPRLPQETQYF.

The rearrangement joins TRBV4-3 to TRBJ1-5, with D perhaps TRBD1 (6 bases). The CDR3 consists of 18 residues. Germline V lookup: CDR1 LGHNA, CDR2 YSLEER. Trimming stripped 0 bases from V and 4 bases from J, with 19 bases between. The CDR3 nucleotides are TGCGCCAGCAGCCAAGAGATCGTTGGGGGCGAGAAGAATCAGCCCCAGCATTTT. Translation gives CASSQEIVGGEKNQPQHF.

This clone appeared a single time. The rearrangement links TRBV5-6 to TRBJ1-2; 9 bases match TRBD1. V lost 5 bases, J lost 4 bases, and 6 bases stayed unmatched. CDR1 is SGHDT, CDR2 YYEEEE, per germline. This CDR3 is 14 amino acids long. CDR3 protein: CASRLTGGIYGYTF. As DNA, the CDR3 is TGTGCCAGCAGACTGACAGGGGGTATCTATGGCTACACCTTC. The entire variable domain, with the rest obtained from reference TRBV5-6 and TRBJ1-2, is as follows: DAGVTQSPTHLIKTRGQQVTLRCSPKSGHDTVSWYQQALGQGPQFIFQYYEEEERQRGNFPDRFSGHQFPNYSSELNVNALLLGDSALYLCASRLTGGIYGYTFGSGTRLTVV.

V gene TRBV27 combines with J gene TRBJ2-3; D is unclear. V gave up 6 bases and J gave up 2 bases, with 12 bases separating them. This CDR3 region has 14 residues. Germline lookup yields CDR1 MNHEY and CDR2 SMNVEV (reference sequence). This CDR3 is CASRPSIVTDTQYF. CDR3 bases: TGTGCCAGCAGACCTAGTATAGTCACAGATACGCAGTATTTT.

The chain is built from TRBV14 and TRBJ1-1; 10 nucleotides match TRBD1. V lost 1 base, J lost 3 bases, and 8 bases stayed unmatched. The germline gives CDR1 SGHDN, CDR2 FVKESK. The CDR3 runs to 17 residues. CDR3 sequence: CASSQGVVGQGDTEAFF. The CDR3 DNA reads as TGTGCCAGCAGCCAAGGAGTGGTAGGACAGGGGGACACTGAAGCTTTCTTT.

This rearrangement joins TRBV7-6 to TRBJ2-1; TRBD2 matches 13 bases. The CDR3 runs to 16 residues. V dropped 5 bases and J dropped 8; count of bases not matched to a gene: 9. Germline V CDR1 and CDR2: SGHVS, FNYEAQ. CDR3 region: CASSPGLAGVLDEQFF. CDR3 coding DNA: TGTGCCAGCAGCCCCGGACTAGCGGGAGTCTTGGATGAGCAGTTCTTC. Using reference TRBV7-6 and TRBJ2-1 for the parts outside the CDR3, the full variable domain is GAGVSQSPRYKVTKRGQDVALRCDPISGHVSLYWYRQALGQGPEFLTYFNYEAQQDKSGLPNDRFSAERPEGSISTLTIQRTEQRDSAMYRCASSPGLAGVLDEQFFGPGTRLTVL.

This clone was picked up one time. The J gene is TRBJ2-3, the V gene TRBV19, with 7 nucleotides matching TRBD2. Germline V lookup: CDR1 LNHDA, CDR2 SQIVND (reference sequence). CDR3 length: 15 residues. V was clipped by 5 bases and J by 3 bases; unmatched bases: 8. CDR3 nucleotide sequence: TGTGCCAGTAGTGTGGCGGGAGCCGGAACAGATACGCAGTATTTT. This translates into CASSVAGAGTDTQYF.

V usage is TRBV27 and J usage is TRBJ2-7; D possibly corresponds to TRBD2 (5 bases). V lost 4 bases to trimming and J lost 5 bases, with 12 bases between them. The CDR3 loop spans 13 amino acids. Per the germline V gene, CDR1 is MNHEY and CDR2 is SMNVEV (reference sequence). CDR3 residues: CASSSRTWNEQYF. In DNA, the CDR3 is TGTGCCAGCAGTTCTCGGACTTGGAACGAGCAGTACTTC.

This chain uses TRBV28 with TRBJ2-2; 10 bases agree with TRBD2. Germline CDR1 MDHEN, CDR2 SYDVKM. V lost 3 bases to trimming and J lost 5 bases; unmatched junction nucleotides: 9. The CDR3 is 17 residues long. The CDR3 here is CASSFGELAGLTGELFF. CDR3 sequence (DNA): TGTGCCAGCAGTTTCGGGGAACTAGCGGGGTTGACCGGGGAGCTGTTTTTT.

The V call is TRBV9, the J call TRBJ1-1; possible D gene TRBD1, 6 bases. V lost 0 bases, J lost 4 bases, and 10 bases lay in between. The CDR3 totals 14 residues. The V gene's germline CDR1 is SGDLS and CDR2 YYNGEE. The CDR3 DNA follows: TGTGCCAGCAGCGTAGAACAGGGATCCACTGAAGCTTTCTTT. As protein: CASSVEQGSTEAFF.

This clone was counted only a few times. The CDR3 DNA reads as TGCGCCAGCAGCCAAGATCCGAGCAATCAGCCCCAGCATTTT. Its protein is CASSQDPSNQPQHF. The rearrangement links TRBV4-3 to TRBJ1-5; no clear D. The germline V gene encodes CDR1 LGHNA and CDR2 YSLEER. V was trimmed by 0 bases and J by 1 base, leaving 4 bases between them. The CDR3 is 14 amino acids.

V and J are TRBV6-5 and TRBJ1-4; 8 bases match TRBD1. This CDR3 region has 13 residues. V lost 10 bases, J lost 5 bases, and 6 bases stayed unmatched. Germline V CDR1 and CDR2: MNHEY, SVGAGI. CDR3 sequence reads: CATSRQGNEKLFF. In DNA, the CDR3 is TGTGCCACTTCGCGACAGGGGAATGAAAAACTGTTTTTT.

The rearrangement joins TRBV4-1 to TRBJ2-3; TRBD1 matches at 7 bases. CDR1 is MGHRA, CDR2 YSYEKL, per germline. After removal of 4 bases from V and 2 bases from J, the junction contained 9 bases not matched to a gene. This CDR3 is built from 16 residues. Here the CDR3 reads CASSLRLGTVTDTQYF. In DNA form, the CDR3 reads TGCGCCAGCAGCCTGAGACTCGGGACAGTCACAGATACGCAGTATTTT.